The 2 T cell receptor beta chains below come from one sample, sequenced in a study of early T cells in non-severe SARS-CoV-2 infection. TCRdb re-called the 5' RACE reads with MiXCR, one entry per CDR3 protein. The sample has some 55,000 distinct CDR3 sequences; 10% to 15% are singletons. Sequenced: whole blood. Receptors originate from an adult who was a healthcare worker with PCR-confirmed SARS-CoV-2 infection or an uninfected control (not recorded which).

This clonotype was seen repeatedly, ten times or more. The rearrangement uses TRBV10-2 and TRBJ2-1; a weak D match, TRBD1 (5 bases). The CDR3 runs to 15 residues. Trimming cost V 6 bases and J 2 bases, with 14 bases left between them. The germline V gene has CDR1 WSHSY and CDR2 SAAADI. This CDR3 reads CASRDTPQAYNEQFF. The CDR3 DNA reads TGCGCCAGCAGAGATACTCCACAGGCCTACAATGAGCAGTTCTTC.

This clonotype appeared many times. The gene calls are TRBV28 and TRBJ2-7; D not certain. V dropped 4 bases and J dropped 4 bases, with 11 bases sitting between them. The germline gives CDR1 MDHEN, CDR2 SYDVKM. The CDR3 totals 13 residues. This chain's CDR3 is CASSSPRYYEQYF. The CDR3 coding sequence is TGTGCCAGCAGTTCCCCGCGTTATTACGAGCAGTACTTC.